This entry concerns a single TCR beta chain. Antigen specificity is unknown. V was clipped by 7 bases and J by 8 bases, with 12 bases between them. CDR3 length equals 13 residues. The germline gives CDR1 MNHNY, CDR2 SVGAGI (reference sequence). The PCR was carried out with 60 Vbeta primers and 13 Jbeta primers. Sequencing was performed with immunoSEQ multiplex PCR; in TCRdb, only in-frame clones are kept and a portion is missing. This sample has around 70,000 clones, with 60% to 85% found just once. Every donor was a healthy person donating bone marrow. This entry is derived from a study of cytomegalovirus exposure and HLA in healthy donors. Study details: Earlier work reported approximately 110 million unique TCR beta sequences from about 180 million T cells. An early data release held around 80 million unique TCRs from HLA-typed donors. General study findings and limits: Earlier findings revealed that most TCR beta V segments proved productive either about 87% or about 30% of the time.

The V call is TRBV6-6, the J call TRBJ1-6, with unresolved D. The sequence was collected from a man between 65 and 80 years old in good health and CMV-seronegative. The sequenced sample was PBMCs. The chain's CDR3 is CASNRDTDSPLHF. The CDR3 DNA reads TGTGCCAGCAACCGGGATACTGATTCACCCCTCCACTTT.